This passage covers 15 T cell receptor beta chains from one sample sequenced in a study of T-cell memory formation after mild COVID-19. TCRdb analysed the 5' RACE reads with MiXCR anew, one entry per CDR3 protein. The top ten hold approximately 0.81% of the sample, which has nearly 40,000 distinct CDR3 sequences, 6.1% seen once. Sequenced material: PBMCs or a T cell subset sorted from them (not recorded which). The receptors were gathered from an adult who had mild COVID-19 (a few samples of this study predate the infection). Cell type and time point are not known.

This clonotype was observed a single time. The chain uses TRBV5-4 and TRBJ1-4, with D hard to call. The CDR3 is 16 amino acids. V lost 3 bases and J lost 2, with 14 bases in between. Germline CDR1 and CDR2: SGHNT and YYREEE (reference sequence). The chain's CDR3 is CASSSGKGRTNEKLFF. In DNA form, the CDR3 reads TGTGCCAGCAGCTCAGGAAAAGGGAGGACTAATGAAAAACTGTTTTTT.

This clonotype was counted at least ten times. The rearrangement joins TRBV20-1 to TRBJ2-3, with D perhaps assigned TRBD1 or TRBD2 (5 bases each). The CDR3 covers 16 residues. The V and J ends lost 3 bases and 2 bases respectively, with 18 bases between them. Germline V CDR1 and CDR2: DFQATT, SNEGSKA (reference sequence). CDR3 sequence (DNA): TGCAGTGCTAGGCGCCCTCGGGGCCTCATCACAGATACGCAGTATTTT. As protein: CSARRPRGLITDTQYF.

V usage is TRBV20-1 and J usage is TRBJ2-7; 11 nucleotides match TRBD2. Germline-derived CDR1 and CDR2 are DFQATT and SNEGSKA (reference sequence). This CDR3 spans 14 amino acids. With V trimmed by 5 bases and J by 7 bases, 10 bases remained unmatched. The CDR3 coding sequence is TGCAGTGCTCCTCATAGCGGGGGGGCCGGGGAGCAGTACTTC. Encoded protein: CSAPHSGGAGEQYF.

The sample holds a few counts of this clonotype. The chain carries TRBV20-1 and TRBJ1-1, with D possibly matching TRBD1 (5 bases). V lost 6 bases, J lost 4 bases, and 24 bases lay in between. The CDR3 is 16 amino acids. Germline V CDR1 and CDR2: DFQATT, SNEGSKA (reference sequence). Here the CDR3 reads CSANPTEPGGSTEAFF. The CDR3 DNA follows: TGCAGTGCCAACCCGACAGAACCGGGGGGGAGCACTGAAGCTTTCTTT.

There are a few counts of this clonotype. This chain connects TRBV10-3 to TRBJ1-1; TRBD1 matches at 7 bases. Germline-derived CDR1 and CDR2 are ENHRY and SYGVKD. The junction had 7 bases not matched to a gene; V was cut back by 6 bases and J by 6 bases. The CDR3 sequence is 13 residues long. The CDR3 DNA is TGTGCCATCAGATCAGGGGGGACGGCTGAAGCTTTCTTT. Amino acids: CAIRSGGTAEAFF.

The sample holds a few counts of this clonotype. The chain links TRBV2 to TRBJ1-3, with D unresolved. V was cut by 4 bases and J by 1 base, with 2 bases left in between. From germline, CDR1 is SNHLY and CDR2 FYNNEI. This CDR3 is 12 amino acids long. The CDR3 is CASSGSGNTIYF. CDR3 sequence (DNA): TGTGCCAGCAGTGGGTCTGGAAACACCATATATTTT.

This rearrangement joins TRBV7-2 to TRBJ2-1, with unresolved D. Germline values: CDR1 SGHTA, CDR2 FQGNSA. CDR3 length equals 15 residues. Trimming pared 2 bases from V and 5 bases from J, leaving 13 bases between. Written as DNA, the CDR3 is TGTGCCAGCAGCTTATCGCGGAAGGGCGACAATGAGCAGTTCTTC. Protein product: CASSLSRKGDNEQFF.

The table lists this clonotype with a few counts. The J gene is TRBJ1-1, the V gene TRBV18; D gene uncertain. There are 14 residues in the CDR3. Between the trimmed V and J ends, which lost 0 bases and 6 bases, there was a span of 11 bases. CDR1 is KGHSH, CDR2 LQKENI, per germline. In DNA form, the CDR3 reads TGTGCCAGCTCACCACCACGGGGAGGCGCTGAAGCTTTCTTT. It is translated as CASSPPRGGAEAFF.

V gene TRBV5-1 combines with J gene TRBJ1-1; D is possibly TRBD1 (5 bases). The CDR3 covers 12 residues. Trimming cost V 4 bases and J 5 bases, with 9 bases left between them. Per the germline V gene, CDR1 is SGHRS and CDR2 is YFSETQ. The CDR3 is CASSPGRTEAFF. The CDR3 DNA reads TGCGCCAGCAGCCCGGGACGAACTGAAGCTTTCTTT.

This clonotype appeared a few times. CDR3 sequence: CASSLGSSGHQETQYF. CDR3 sequence (DNA): TGTGCCAGCAGCTTAGGGTCTAGCGGACACCAAGAGACCCAGTACTTC. The chain employs TRBV7-2 and TRBJ2-5; 7 bases line up with TRBD2. V lost 1 base to trimming and J lost 0 bases; unmatched junction nucleotides: 5. The germline gives CDR1 SGHTA, CDR2 FQGNSA. CDR3 length: 16 amino acids. The full variable domain, completed using reference TRBV7-2 and TRBJ2-5, is GAGVSQSPSNKVTEKGKDVELRCDPISGHTALYWYRQSLGQGLEFLIYFQGNSAPDKSGLPSDRFSAERTGGSVSTLTIQRTQQEDSAVYLCASSLGSSGHQETQYFGPGTRLLVL.

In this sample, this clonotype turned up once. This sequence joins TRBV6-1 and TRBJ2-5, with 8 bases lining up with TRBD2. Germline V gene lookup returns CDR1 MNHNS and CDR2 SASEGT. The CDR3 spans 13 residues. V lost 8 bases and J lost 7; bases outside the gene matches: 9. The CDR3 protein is CASLREVRGTQYF. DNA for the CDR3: TGTGCCAGCTTGCGGGAGGTCCGAGGGACCCAGTACTTC.

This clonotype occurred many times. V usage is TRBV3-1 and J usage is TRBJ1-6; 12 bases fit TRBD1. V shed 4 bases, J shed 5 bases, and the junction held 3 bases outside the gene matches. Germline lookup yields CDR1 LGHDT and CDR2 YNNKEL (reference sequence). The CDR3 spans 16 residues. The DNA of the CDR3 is TGTGCCAGCAGCCCCCGGGACAGGGGGCATAATTCACCCCTCCACTTT. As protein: CASSPRDRGHNSPLHF.

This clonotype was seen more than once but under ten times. CDR3 protein: CASSQRLAGVDTQYF. The CDR3 DNA follows: TGTGCCAGCAGCCAAAGACTAGCGGGAGTAGATACGCAGTATTTT. J is TRBJ2-3 and V is TRBV3-1; 12 bases line up with TRBD2. The CDR3 is made up of 15 amino acids. V lost 2 bases to trimming and J lost 5 bases; unmatched junction nucleotides: 2. CDR1 LGHDT and CDR2 YNNKEL come from the germline V gene (reference sequence).

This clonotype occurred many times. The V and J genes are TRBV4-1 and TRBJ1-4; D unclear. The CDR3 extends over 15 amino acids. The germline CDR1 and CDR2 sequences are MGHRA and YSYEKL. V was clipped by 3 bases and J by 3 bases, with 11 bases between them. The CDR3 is CASSQGPVSNEKLFF. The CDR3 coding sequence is TGCGCCAGCAGCCAGGGCCCCGTATCTAATGAAAAACTGTTTTTT.

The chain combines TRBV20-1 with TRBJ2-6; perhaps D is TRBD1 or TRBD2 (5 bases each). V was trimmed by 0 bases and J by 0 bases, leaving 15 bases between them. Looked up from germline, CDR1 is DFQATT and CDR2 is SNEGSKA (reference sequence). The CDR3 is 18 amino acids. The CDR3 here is CSARDDLGPYSGANVLTF. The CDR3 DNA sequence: TGCAGTGCTAGAGACGACTTGGGACCTTACTCTGGGGCCAACGTCCTGACTTTC.